These 12 T cell receptor beta chains were all obtained from the same sample, sequenced in a study of T cells in Graves' hyperthyroidism and ophthalmopathy. Amplification of TCR beta CDR3 regions was performed using RNA transcripts as template. Primed by the HTBI set, a first-round RT-PCR was run on the TCR CDR3. One entry per CDR3 protein results from TCRdb running MiXCR on the multiplex PCR reads. Of 600,000 to 700,000 distinct CDR3 sequences in the sample, roughly 15% were seen once. Sequencing input: blood. The receptors originated from a woman between 35 and 50 years old with Graves' ophthalmopathy.

This clonotype came up many times. The chain employs TRBV6-5 and TRBJ2-7; 8 nucleotides line up with TRBD2. CDR3 length equals 13 residues. Germline V CDR1 and CDR2: MNHEY, SVGAGI. V was pared by 8 bases and J by 2 bases, with 5 bases of the junction left unmatched. The CDR3 nucleotides read TGTGCCAGCTTACTAGCGGACCCCTACGAGCAGTACTTC. It codes for CASLLADPYEQYF.

This clonotype was picked up many times. The V gene is TRBV4-2, the J gene TRBJ2-7; D unresolved. Trimming cost V 1 base and J 5 bases, with 6 bases left between them. Germline CDR1 is LGHNA and CDR2 is YNFKEQ. This CDR3 has 12 amino acids. As DNA, the CDR3 is TGTGCCAGCAGCCAAGCTCGGAACGAGCAGTACTTC. It yields the protein CASSQARNEQYF.

The chain joins TRBV28 to TRBJ2-5; 7 bases are a match to TRBD2. The CDR3 runs to 17 residues. The ends lost 4 bases at V and 2 bases at J; junction bases unmatched: 13. Germline CDR1 is MDHEN and CDR2 is SYDVKM. The CDR3 coding sequence is TGTGCCAGCAGTTCAGTACTCCAGACTAGCTCACAAGAGACCCAGTACTTC. It specifies CASSSVLQTSSQETQYF.

This clonotype was found many times. The rearrangement links TRBV20-1 to TRBJ1-5; D is undetermined. Trimming took 0 bases from V and 8 from J, leaving 8 bases between them. CDR1 and CDR2 (germline): DFQATT, SNEGSKA (reference sequence). The CDR3 is 12 residues long. CDR3 DNA: TGCAGTGCTAGAGATCTCGACGAGCCCCAGCATTTT. Translation gives CSARDLDEPQHF.

V and J are TRBV7-2 and TRBJ1-2, with TRBD1 as a possible D gene (6 bases). Trimming took off 3 bases at V and 4 bases at J, with 15 bases between the two ends. Germline V lookup: CDR1 SGHTA, CDR2 FQGNSA. CDR3 length equals 15 residues. DNA of the CDR3: TGTGCCAGCAGCTTCCCGCAGGGGAGAGGCTATGGCTACACCTTC. It is translated as CASSFPQGRGYGYTF. Filled out from reference TRBV7-2 and TRBJ1-2, the complete variable domain reads GAGVSQSPSNKVTEKGKDVELRCDPISGHTALYWYRQSLGQGLEFLIYFQGNSAPDKSGLPSDRFSAERTGGSVSTLTIQRTQQEDSAVYLCASSFPQGRGYGYTFGSGTRLTVV.

In this sample, this clonotype turned up many times. The chain links TRBV6-1 to TRBJ1-1; a possible D gene is TRBD1 (6 bases). The CDR3 extends over 13 amino acids. Trimming left V 6 bases short and J 4 bases short, with 12 bases between. Germline V gene data show CDR1 as MNHNS and CDR2 as SASEGT. CDR3 sequence (DNA): TGTGCCAGCAGGGGCCCACAGGGCACTGAAGCTTTCTTT. Translating it yields CASRGPQGTEAFF.

At least ten counts were recorded for this clonotype. The CDR3 loop is CASSFGQVYEQYF. The CDR3 nucleotides read TGTGCCAGCAGTTTTGGACAGGTCTACGAGCAGTACTTC. The rearrangement uses TRBV6-5 and TRBJ2-7, with 7 bases fitting TRBD1. Trimming at V came to 4 bases and at J to 3 bases, leaving 3 bases not matched to a gene. Germline V gene sequence: CDR1 MNHEY, CDR2 SVGAGI. The CDR3 spans 13 residues.

This clonotype has a count of ten or more. The V call is TRBV5-1, the J call TRBJ2-7; 8 nucleotides line up with TRBD2. The J segment lost 2 bases and the V segment lost 0 bases, leaving 4 bases of the junction unmatched. CDR3 size: 15 residues. The V gene's germline CDR1 is SGHRS and CDR2 YFSETQ. The DNA of the CDR3 is TGCGCCAGCAGCTTGGGGGGTAGCGGGACCTACGAGCAGTACTTC. This translates into CASSLGGSGTYEQYF. Full variable domain (rest looked up from reference TRBV5-1 and TRBJ2-7): KAGVTQTPRYLIKTRGQQVTLSCSPISGHRSVSWYQQTPGQGLQFLFEYFSETQRNKGNFPGRFSGRQFSNSRSEMNVSTLELGDSALYLCASSLGGSGTYEQYFGPGTRLTVT.

This clonotype was picked up a small number of times. The chain combines TRBV11-2 with TRBJ2-2; 13 bases map to TRBD2. CDR3 length: 17 residues. Unmatched junction bases numbered 7, after V lost 5 bases and J lost 4 bases. Germline CDR1 reads SGHAT; CDR2 reads FQNNGV. CDR3: CASSPGLAGDGTGELFF. As DNA, the CDR3 is TGTGCCAGCAGCCCCGGACTAGCGGGAGATGGCACCGGGGAGCTGTTTTTT.

This clonotype has a count of ten or more. CDR3 region: CASSRSRDSLQETQYF. In nucleotides, the CDR3 is TGTGCCAGCAGCCGAAGCCGGGACAGTTTACAAGAGACCCAGTACTTC. The chain employs TRBV12-3 or TRBV12-4 and TRBJ2-5; 7 bases line up with TRBD1. With V trimmed by 6 bases and J by 2 bases, 12 bases remained unmatched. This CDR3 comprises 16 residues.

This clonotype was seen ten or more times. The chain couples TRBV5-1 to TRBJ2-1, with 12 bases identical to TRBD2. V trimming: 4 bases; J trimming: 7 bases; junction bases outside the gene matches: 6. Germline CDR1 and CDR2: SGHRS and YFSETQ. This CDR3 has 15 amino acids. CDR3 DNA sequence: TGCGCCAGCAGCCAAGGACTAGCGGGAATTAATGAGCAGTTCTTC. Its protein product is CASSQGLAGINEQFF.

This clonotype was observed at least ten times. The chain recombines TRBV27 with TRBJ2-7, with TRBD2 matching over 13 bases. The V and J ends lost 6 bases and 7 bases, in that order; junction bases with no gene match: 6. The germline CDR1 and CDR2 sequences are MNHEY and SMNVEV (reference sequence). The CDR3 is 14 amino acids. CDR3 in amino acids: CASSPWTSGSEQYF. The CDR3 DNA is TGTGCCAGCAGCCCTTGGACTAGCGGGAGTGAGCAGTACTTC.